One sample yielded the 24 T cell receptor beta chains listed below, sequenced in a study of blood T cell repertoires in COVID-19. Only in-frame clones appear in the TCRdb table, and some are missing; sequencing was by immunoSEQ multiplex PCR. This sample has 250,000 to 300,000 clones, with roughly four fifths found just once. Source material: PBMCs or T cells enriched from blood (not recorded which). These receptors all come from a man aged 30-40 years with acute COVID-19.

The genes are TRBV4-2 and TRBJ2-5; 14 bases line up with TRBD2. Germline V gene data show CDR1 as LGHNA and CDR2 as YNFKEQ. J lost 4 bases, V lost 1 base, and 8 bases had no gene match. The CDR3 contains 18 residues. The CDR3 protein is CASSQAQGLAGARETQYF. The CDR3 DNA follows: TGTGCCAGCAGCCAAGCACAGGGACTAGCGGGAGCTCGAGAGACCCAGTACTTC.

The V call is TRBV19, the J call TRBJ1-1; TRBD1 matches at 7 bases. V was clipped by 4 bases and J by 11 bases; unmatched bases: 7. The CDR3 is 12 amino acids. CDR1 and CDR2 from the germline V gene are LNHDA and SQIVND (reference sequence). The CDR3 spells CASSRDRVGAFF. In DNA, the CDR3 is TGTGCCAGTAGTAGAGACAGGGTGGGGGCTTTCTTT.

This clone has only a few counts. The rearrangement links TRBV19 to TRBJ1-4, with D hard to call. V shed 0 bases and J shed 7 bases, with 15 bases lying between them. This CDR3 has 16 residues. From germline, CDR1 is LNHDA and CDR2 SQIVND (reference sequence). For the CDR3, the DNA is TGTGCCAGTAGTATAGAGGGCGGGGTCGGAGGTGAAAAACTGTTTTTT. This sequence encodes CASSIEGGVGGEKLFF. The full variable domain, in which reference TRBV19 and TRBJ1-4 provide the parts outside the CDR3, is DGGITQSPKYLFRKEGQNVTLSCEQNLNHDAMYWYRQDPGQGLRLIYYSQIVNDFQKGDIAEGYSVSREKKESFPLTVTSAQKNPTAFYLCASSIEGGVGGEKLFFGSGTQLSVL.

The chain employs TRBV27 and TRBJ2-2; TRBD2 agrees at 7 bases. The CDR3 extends over 14 amino acids. Germline assignment: CDR1 MNHEY and CDR2 SMNVEV (reference sequence). Losses at the gene ends were 4 bases for V and 5 bases for J; bases not matched to a gene: 4. As DNA, the CDR3 is TGTGCCAGCAGTTATAAGCGGGAAACCGGGGAGCTGTTTTTT. As protein: CASSYKRETGELFF.

The chain couples TRBV27 to TRBJ2-1; 8 bases agree with TRBD1. The CDR3 covers 16 residues. V dropped 7 bases and J dropped 6; count of bases not matched to a gene: 14. Germline V CDR1 and CDR2: MNHEY, SMNVEV (reference sequence). The CDR3 sequence is CASKKNRDRIFNEQFF. The CDR3 DNA follows: TGTGCCAGCAAGAAAAACCGGGACAGGATTTTCAATGAGCAGTTCTTC.

This clone was recorded once. The chain's CDR3 is CASSEQGFLYNEQFF. CDR3 coding DNA: TGTGCCAGCAGCGAGCAGGGGTTCCTCTACAATGAGCAGTTCTTC. The V gene is TRBV7-6, the J gene TRBJ2-1; D is perhaps TRBD1 (6 bases). V lost 5 bases to trimming and J lost 3 bases, with 14 bases between them. CDR3 length equals 15 residues. The V gene's germline CDR1 is SGHVS and CDR2 FNYEAQ.

The chain combines TRBV28 with TRBJ2-5; D is undetermined. V lost 3 bases to trimming and J lost 5 bases, with 7 bases between them. The germline gives CDR1 MDHEN, CDR2 SYDVKM. The CDR3 loop spans 12 amino acids. CDR3 sequence: CASSFRRETQYF. The CDR3 DNA sequence: TGTGCCAGCAGTTTTAGGCGGGAGACCCAGTACTTC.

The gene calls are TRBV6-5 and TRBJ1-4; a possible D gene is TRBD1 (5 bases). Germline CDR1 reads MNHEY; CDR2 reads SVGAGI. Trimming pared 5 bases from V and 4 bases from J, leaving 11 bases between. The CDR3 extends over 14 amino acids. The CDR3 here is CASSNNQGNEKLFF. The CDR3 region has the DNA TGTGCCAGCAGTAACAACCAGGGTAATGAAAAACTGTTTTTT.

V usage is TRBV30 and J usage is TRBJ1-6; a possible D gene is TRBD1 (5 bases). The CDR3 extends over 14 amino acids. The germline V gene has CDR1 GTSNPN and CDR2 SVGIG (reference sequence). V was trimmed by 0 bases and J by 5 bases, leaving 8 bases between them. The CDR3 loop reads CAWSVATDNSPLHF. The CDR3, as DNA: TGTGCCTGGAGTGTGGCGACAGATAATTCACCCCTCCACTTT.

The gene calls are TRBV2 and TRBJ2-5; D is unclear. Deletions cut 6 bases from V and 4 bases from J, with 15 bases between. This CDR3 spans 14 amino acids. The germline V gene encodes CDR1 SNHLY and CDR2 FYNNEI. Here the CDR3 reads CASSYNGVGETQYF. The CDR3 DNA reads TGTGCCAGCAGCTACAACGGAGTGGGAGAGACCCAGTACTTC.

The chain has TRBV19 and TRBJ1-1; TRBD1 matches 7 bases. The germline V gene encodes CDR1 LNHDA and CDR2 SQIVND (reference sequence). The V and J ends lost 3 bases and 0 bases, in that order; junction bases with no gene match: 1. The CDR3 runs to 14 residues. CDR3 DNA sequence: TGTGCCAGTAGTATGGGGACAGTGAACACTGAAGCTTTCTTT. Protein sequence: CASSMGTVNTEAFF.

V gene TRBV2 combines with J gene TRBJ2-7; D unclear. V lost 2 bases to trimming and J lost 7 bases, with 18 bases between them. Per the germline V gene, CDR1 is SNHLY and CDR2 is FYNNEI. The CDR3 has 15 residues. DNA for the CDR3: TGTGCCAGCAGTGAATCGATGAGAACCGCCTTGGAGCAGTACGTC. Its translation is CASSESMRTALEQYV.

The V call is TRBV14, the J call TRBJ1-1, with a tentative D call TRBD1 (5 bases). CDR1 and CDR2 from the germline V gene are SGHDN and FVKESK. This CDR3 region has 15 residues. Trimming took 1 base from V and 0 from J, leaving 9 bases between them. The CDR3 region is CASSQGGAVNTEAFF. Here the CDR3 DNA reads TGTGCCAGCAGCCAAGGTGGGGCGGTGAACACTGAAGCTTTCTTT.

This rearrangement joins TRBV18 to TRBJ1-6, with a tentative D call TRBD1 (6 bases). CDR1 and CDR2 (germline): KGHSH, LQKENI. V was cut by 2 bases and J by 9 bases, with 14 bases left in between. There are 15 residues in the CDR3. This chain's CDR3 is CASSPGTQGRSPLHF. As DNA, the CDR3 is TGTGCCAGCTCACCAGGAACACAGGGTCGTTCACCCCTCCACTTT.

The chain recombines TRBV24-1 with TRBJ2-1; the D gene is possibly TRBD1 (8 bases). Germline V CDR1 and CDR2: KGHDR, SFDVKD. The CDR3 spans 14 residues. With 4 bases removed from V and 8 bases from J, the gap between germline ends came to 14 bases. The CDR3 sequence: CATSDTGGVDEQFF. In DNA form, the CDR3 reads TGTGCCACCAGTGACACAGGGGGGGTGGATGAGCAGTTCTTC.

This clone has only one observation. The V call is TRBV7-2, the J call TRBJ1-6, with 7 bases lining up with TRBD1. The CDR3 has 15 residues. V shed 5 bases, J shed 7 bases, and the junction held 8 bases outside the gene matches. Germline CDR1 reads SGHTA; CDR2 reads FQGNSA. DNA for the CDR3: TGTGCCAGCAGCCCAGCCGGACAGGAGAATTCACCCCTCCACTTT. Its translation: CASSPAGQENSPLHF.

This clone occurred once. The rearrangement uses TRBV29-1 and TRBJ2-1; 8 positions agree with TRBD1. The CDR3 is 14 amino acids. Trimming cost V 7 bases and J 4 bases; bases outside gene matches: 9. CDR1 SQVTM and CDR2 ANQGSEA come from the germline V gene. This CDR3 is CSADQGAIYNEQFF. DNA of the CDR3: TGCAGCGCTGATCAGGGGGCTATTTACAATGAGCAGTTCTTC.

This sequence joins TRBV3-1 (or the pseudogene TRBV3-2) and TRBJ1-2, with TRBD1 identical over 10 bases. This CDR3 region has 12 residues. Germline V gene sequence: CDR1 LGHDT, CDR2 YNNKEL (reference sequence). V gave up 4 bases and J gave up 13 bases; unmatched junction bases: 6. The CDR3 region is CASSPGQGRFTF. CDR3 DNA sequence: TGTGCCAGCAGCCCGGGACAGGGGAGGTTCACCTTC.

The rearrangement uses TRBV5-5 and TRBJ1-1, with D unclear. Between the trimmed V and J ends, which lost 0 bases and 2 bases, there was a span of 14 bases. CDR1 SGHKS and CDR2 YYEKEE come from the germline V gene (reference sequence). This CDR3 has 16 residues. The DNA of the CDR3 is TGTGCCAGCAGCTTGGTCCGAGTAATAAGAAACACTGAAGCTTTCTTT. Amino acids: CASSLVRVIRNTEAFF.

The rearrangement joins TRBV9 to TRBJ2-1; TRBD1 aligns across 9 bases. In germline, CDR1 is SGDLS, CDR2 YYNGEE. Unmatched junction bases numbered 3, after V lost 2 bases and J lost 3 bases. This CDR3 spans 15 amino acids. The CDR3 DNA sequence: TGTGCCAGCAGCGTCCGGGACAGGGTCTACAATGAGCAGTTCTTC. This codes for CASSVRDRVYNEQFF.

The chain is built from TRBV18 and TRBJ1-6; D call uncertain. V was pared by 2 bases and J by 4 bases, with 6 bases between. Germline-derived CDR1 and CDR2 are KGHSH and LQKENI. The CDR3 runs to 14 residues. In nucleotides, the CDR3 is TGTGCCAGCTCACCAGAGGCATATAATTCACCCCTCCACTTT. This sequence encodes CASSPEAYNSPLHF.

To note about this clone: An end of the junction differs from the germline gene, which may be a read error. The rearrangement joins TRBV11-3 to TRBJ1-2, with a tentative D call TRBD1 (5 bases). The germline gives CDR1 SGHNT, CDR2 YENEEA. This CDR3 has 13 residues. DNA for the CDR3: TGTGCCAGCAGCTTAGAGGCAGGGTCCCCTGCCTCCTTC. Translated, it gives CASSLEAGSPASF. Using reference TRBV11-3 and TRBJ1-2 for the parts outside the CDR3, the full variable domain is EAGVVQSPRYKIIEKKQPVAFWCNPISGHNTLYWYLQNLGQGPELLIRYENEEAVDDSQLPKDRFSAERLKGVDSTLKIQPAELGDSAVYLCASSLEAGSPASFGSGTRLTVV.

V gene TRBV20-1 combines with J gene TRBJ1-4; D is unclear. The ends were cut back, 0 bases at V and 10 bases at J, with 6 bases in the middle. The CDR3 loop spans 11 amino acids. Germline-derived CDR1 and CDR2 are DFQATT and SNEGSKA (reference sequence). The CDR3 here is CSARDEGKLFF. The CDR3 DNA sequence: TGCAGTGCTAGAGATGAGGGAAAACTGTTTTTT.

The rearrangement joins TRBV3-1 (or the pseudogene TRBV3-2) to TRBJ1-3, with D possibly matching TRBD1 (6 bases). V shed 3 bases and J shed 5 bases, with 23 bases lying between them. Germline CDR1 LGHDT, CDR2 YNNKEL (reference sequence). The CDR3 is 18 amino acids. CDR3 coding DNA: TGTGCCAGCAGCCATATAGGGACAATGCTGTTCCAGAGAAACACCATATATTTT. Encoded protein: CASSHIGTMLFQRNTIYF.